These 27 T cell receptor beta chains came from one sample sequenced in a study of read filtering for tumor transcriptome and immune sequencing. This library used approximately 0.4 ug RNA and molecular barcoded adaptors spanning alpha/delta and beta/gamma chains. MiXCR, run by TCRdb on the reads, gives a single entry per CDR3 protein. The sample holds roughly 90,000 distinct CDR3 sequences, 20% to 25% seen once. Sequencing was carried out using a population of CD138-negative cells sorted from bone marrow. The receptors were sampled from a donor at least 40 years old with multiple myeloma.

This clonotype was seen many times. The chain joins TRBV20-1 to TRBJ2-1; 8 nucleotides agree with TRBD2. Unmatched junction bases numbered 3, after V lost 5 bases and J lost 3 bases. Germline V lookup: CDR1 DFQATT, CDR2 SNEGSKA (reference sequence). The CDR3 length is 13 residues. The CDR3 region is CSAPAGGYNEQFF. DNA of the CDR3: TGCAGTGCTCCCGCGGGGGGCTACAATGAGCAGTTCTTC.

On this clonotype: The germline gene is not matched at one end of the junction; a read error may be the cause. The V gene is TRBV3-1, the J gene TRBJ2-1; D is unclear. This CDR3 region has 15 residues. Germline V lookup: CDR1 LGHDT, CDR2 YNNKEL (reference sequence). CDR3 sequence reads: CASSQGRSSYTERFF. Written as DNA, the CDR3 is TGTGCCAGCAGCCAAGGTAGGAGTTCCTACACTGAGCGGTTCTTC.

This clonotype was detected ten times or more. Germline is not matched at one junction end, which may reflect a read error. The rearrangement uses TRBV7-7 and TRBJ2-5; unclear D gene. The CDR3 runs to 14 residues. The germline gives CDR1 SSHAT, CDR2 FNYEAQ (reference sequence). The CDR3 region has the DNA TGTGCTAGCAGTCCTTCCGGAGCAAAGGAGACCCAGTACTTC. Amino acids: CASSPSGAKETQYF.

This clonotype occurred many times. V and J are TRBV10-3 and TRBJ2-3; 7 nucleotides match TRBD2. The CDR3 is 17 residues long. V was clipped by 0 bases and J by 6 bases; unmatched bases: 12. CDR1 ENHRY and CDR2 SYGVKD come from the germline V gene. CDR3 region: CAISESERGTFRDTQYF. CDR3 nucleotide sequence: TGTGCCATCAGTGAGTCGGAGCGGGGCACGTTTCGGGATACGCAGTATTTT.

This clonotype was seen more than once but under ten times. The V gene is TRBV5-1, the J gene TRBJ2-3; 11 bases align to TRBD2. Unmatched junction bases numbered 5, after V lost 2 bases and J lost 0 bases. Germline CDR1 SGHRS, CDR2 YFSETQ. This CDR3 region has 17 residues. CDR3 DNA sequence: TGCGCCAGCAGCTTCACCGGGACTAGCGGAAGCACAGATACGCAGTATTTT. Its protein is CASSFTGTSGSTDTQYF.

At least ten counts were recorded for this clonotype. The chain employs TRBV10-2 and TRBJ1-4; possible D gene TRBD1, 5 bases. Germline V gene lookup returns CDR1 WSHSY and CDR2 SAAADI. This CDR3 contains 14 residues. V was clipped by 8 bases and J by 0 bases, with 10 bases between them. CDR3 in amino acids: CASWTQATNEKLFF. The CDR3, as DNA: TGCGCCAGCTGGACACAGGCAACTAATGAAAAACTGTTTTTT.

Concerning this clonotype: A read error may explain this, as a much larger clone is one base away. The conserved final phenylalanine or tryptophan is absent from the CDR3, which likely points to a read error. The chain is built from TRBV7-8 and TRBJ2-3; the match to TRBD1 covers 7 bases. V gave up 5 bases and J gave up 1 base; unmatched junction bases: 6. The CDR3 length is 15 residues. Germline lookup yields CDR1 SGHVS and CDR2 FQNEAQ. The CDR3 reads CASSGNRGRTDTQYL. In DNA form, the CDR3 reads TGTGCCAGCAGCGGGAACAGGGGTCGCACAGATACGCAGTATTTA.

The chain links TRBV5-4 to TRBJ2-4; 8 nucleotides line up with TRBD1. Germline CDR1 and CDR2: SGHNT and YYREEE (reference sequence). The ends lost 5 bases at V and 5 bases at J; junction bases unmatched: 6. The CDR3 totals 14 residues. CDR3 residues: CASSLAGGENIQYF. The CDR3 DNA reads as TGTGCCAGCAGTCTAGCAGGGGGCGAAAACATTCAGTACTTC.

On this clonotype itself: A read error may explain this, as a much larger clone is one base away. The chain uses TRBV6-1 and TRBJ2-6, with unresolved D. Germline CDR1 reads MNHNS; CDR2 reads SASEGT. CDR3 length equals 15 residues. Trimming left V 7 bases short and J 0 bases short, with 10 bases between. CDR3 bases: TGTGCCAGCAAGATATCCGCCTCTGGGGCCAACGTCCTGACTTTC. Translating gives CASKISASGANVLTF.

This clonotype was counted a few times. This chain connects TRBV20-1 to TRBJ2-7; 10 bases are a match to TRBD2. There are 15 residues in the CDR3. The junction had 7 bases not matched to a gene; V was cut back by 3 bases and J by 2 bases. From germline, CDR1 is DFQATT and CDR2 SNEGSKA (reference sequence). The CDR3 nucleotides read TGCAGTGCTAGTGAGCTAGCGGGGGACACCTACGAGCAGTACTTC. It codes for CSASELAGDTYEQYF.

The chain joins TRBV25-1 to TRBJ2-7; 7 bases fit TRBD1. This CDR3 is 15 amino acids long. V lost 4 bases and J lost 2; bases outside the gene matches: 8. Germline CDR1 MGHDK, CDR2 SYGVNS. CDR3 coding DNA: TGTGCCAGCAGTGCCATGGGGACAGCACCCTACGAGCAGTACTTC. It is translated as CASSAMGTAPYEQYF.

The table lists this clonotype with many counts. This sequence joins TRBV14 and TRBJ2-1; possible D gene TRBD2, 7 bases. Germline CDR1 is SGHDN and CDR2 is FVKESK. V lost 5 bases and J lost 8, with 16 bases in between. The CDR3 is 14 residues long. The chain's CDR3 is CASSSSRGGDEQFF. The CDR3 nucleotides read TGTGCCAGCAGCTCATCCCGAGGGGGGGATGAGCAGTTCTTC.

The chain links TRBV18 to TRBJ2-3; D is unresolved. V was pared by 3 bases and J by 0 bases, with 4 bases between. There are 13 residues in the CDR3. CDR1 is KGHSH, CDR2 LQKENI, per germline. The CDR3 sequence is CASSPPSTDTQYF. The CDR3 DNA follows: TGTGCCAGCTCACCTCCTAGCACAGATACGCAGTATTTT.

This clonotype was observed a few times. This chain connects TRBV5-1 to TRBJ2-2, with unresolved D. Trimming took off 4 bases at V and 5 bases at J, with 12 bases between the two ends. The germline CDR1 and CDR2 sequences are SGHRS and YFSETQ. The CDR3 is made up of 14 amino acids. The CDR3 protein is CASSVQGQTGELFF. As DNA, the CDR3 is TGCGCCAGCAGCGTACAAGGGCAAACCGGGGAGCTGTTTTTT.

This clonotype was observed many times. The J gene is TRBJ2-3, the V gene TRBV7-2, with D possibly matching TRBD2 (6 bases). Germline V CDR1 and CDR2: SGHTA, FQGNSA. V lost 7 bases and J 6 bases, leaving 14 bases between the germline ends. This CDR3 has 13 amino acids. The chain's CDR3 is CASTVSLADTQYF. In DNA form, the CDR3 reads TGTGCCAGCACCGTCTCCCTAGCGGATACGCAGTATTTT.

This clonotype was counted many times. The J gene is TRBJ2-7, the V gene TRBV5-8, with TRBD1 as a possible D gene (5 bases). This CDR3 has 13 amino acids. CDR1 is SGHTS, CDR2 YDEGEE, per germline. V shed 3 bases and J shed 5 bases, with 12 bases lying between them. The CDR3 coding sequence is TGTGCCAGCAGCTCGCTCGAAGGGGACGAGCAGTACTTC. Translating it yields CASSSLEGDEQYF.

V and J are TRBV12-3 or TRBV12-4 and TRBJ1-5; D is possibly TRBD1 (5 bases). The V gene lost 5 bases and the J gene lost 2 bases, with 22 bases spanning the gap. This CDR3 is 18 amino acids long. CDR3 nucleotide sequence: TGTGCCAGCAGTCCCCCGGGGGTTGGGAGGAGAGGCAATCAGCCCCAGCATTTT. It yields the protein CASSPPGVGRRGNQPQHF.

The chain carries TRBV28 and TRBJ1-5; no clear D gene. From germline, CDR1 is MDHEN and CDR2 SYDVKM. The V and J ends lost 3 bases and 4 bases respectively, with 10 bases between them. The CDR3 spans 14 residues. The CDR3 coding sequence is TGTGCCAGCAGTTTCAGGCTCAGGAATCAGCCCCAGCATTTT. Amino acid sequence: CASSFRLRNQPQHF.

This clonotype was counted ten times or more. Sequence at one end of the junction differs from germline and may be a read error. V gene TRBV6-2 or TRBV6-3 combines with J gene TRBJ1-1; 10 nucleotides agree with TRBD1. Germline V lookup: CDR1 MNHEY, CDR2 SVGEGT. This CDR3 is 12 amino acids long. The CDR3 protein is CASRAGTGELYF. The CDR3 DNA sequence: TGTGCCAGCAGGGCAGGGACAGGGGAGCTCTACTTT.

This chain links TRBV10-1 with TRBJ2-7; a weak D match, TRBD1 (5 bases). This CDR3 has 17 amino acids. Trimming removed 3 bases at V and 5 bases at J, with 23 bases between. In germline, CDR1 is WNHNN, CDR2 SYGVQD (reference sequence). The chain's CDR3 is CASSETVGREDFDEQYF. The DNA for the CDR3 is TGCGCCAGCAGTGAAACGGTAGGCAGGGAAGACTTCGACGAGCAGTACTTC.

The chain links TRBV2 to TRBJ1-2; 9 bases are a match to TRBD1. Trimming removed 9 bases from V and 8 bases from J; junction bases left unmatched: 10. The CDR3 spans 13 residues. Germline V gene sequence: CDR1 SNHLY, CDR2 FYNNEI. CDR3 region: CARVKRTGEGYTF. As DNA, the CDR3 is TGTGCCAGAGTGAAGAGGACAGGGGAAGGCTACACCTTC.

This clonotype was picked up many times. This chain joins TRBV27 and TRBJ2-5, with D unclear. The ends were cut back, 5 bases at V and 2 bases at J, with 9 bases in the middle. This CDR3 spans 13 amino acids. Germline V lookup: CDR1 MNHEY, CDR2 SMNVEV (reference sequence). The CDR3 nucleotides are TGTGCCAGCAGTCCGCCGGCTCAAGAGACCCAGTACTTC. Its protein is CASSPPAQETQYF.

This clonotype occurred many times. This chain uses TRBV28 with TRBJ2-7, with D possibly being TRBD2 (6 bases). This CDR3 is 13 amino acids long. Germline V lookup: CDR1 MDHEN, CDR2 SYDVKM. V gave up 6 bases and J gave up 2 bases, with 11 bases separating them. The CDR3 loop is CASRGSGPYEQYF. The CDR3 DNA is TGTGCCAGCAGAGGGAGCGGGCCCTACGAGCAGTACTTC.

This clonotype was seen ten or more times. The chain employs TRBV7-8 and TRBJ2-1; 13 nucleotides line up with TRBD2. Germline V lookup: CDR1 SGHVS, CDR2 FQNEAQ. Unmatched junction bases numbered 7, after V lost 5 bases and J lost 0 bases. CDR3 length equals 18 residues. As DNA, the CDR3 is TGTGCCAGCAGCAAACTAGCGGGGGGGATTAGCTCCTACAATGAGCAGTTCTTC. Translating it yields CASSKLAGGISSYNEQFF.

This clonotype was counted at least ten times. J is TRBJ1-1 and V is TRBV7-3; D remains unclear. The CDR3 has 15 residues. Germline V gene sequence: CDR1 SGHTA, CDR2 FQGTGA. V was trimmed by 5 bases and J by 5 bases, leaving 18 bases between them. DNA of the CDR3: TGTGCCAGCAGCGCCCAACCATACGGCAGAACTGAAGCTTTCTTT. Protein: CASSAQPYGRTEAFF.

This clonotype is classed as medium-sized. V usage is TRBV6-4 and J usage is TRBJ2-1; no clear D. Trimming pared 0 bases from V and 5 bases from J, leaving 5 bases between. Per germline, CDR1 MRHNA and CDR2 SNTAGT. The CDR3 sequence is 13 residues long. DNA of the CDR3: TGTGCCAGCAGTGACTCGATTCACAATGAGCAGTTCTTC. Protein product: CASSDSIHNEQFF.

This clonotype was seen ten or more times. The rearrangement joins TRBV2 to TRBJ2-1; 9 bases line up with TRBD2. Trimming removed 3 bases from V and 6 bases from J; junction bases left unmatched: 9. CDR1 is SNHLY, CDR2 FYNNEI, per germline. CDR3 size: 16 residues. The CDR3 DNA follows: TGTGCCAGCAGTGAGAGGGGCGGGGGGGCTCCCAATGAGCAGTTCTTC. Translating it yields CASSERGGGAPNEQFF.